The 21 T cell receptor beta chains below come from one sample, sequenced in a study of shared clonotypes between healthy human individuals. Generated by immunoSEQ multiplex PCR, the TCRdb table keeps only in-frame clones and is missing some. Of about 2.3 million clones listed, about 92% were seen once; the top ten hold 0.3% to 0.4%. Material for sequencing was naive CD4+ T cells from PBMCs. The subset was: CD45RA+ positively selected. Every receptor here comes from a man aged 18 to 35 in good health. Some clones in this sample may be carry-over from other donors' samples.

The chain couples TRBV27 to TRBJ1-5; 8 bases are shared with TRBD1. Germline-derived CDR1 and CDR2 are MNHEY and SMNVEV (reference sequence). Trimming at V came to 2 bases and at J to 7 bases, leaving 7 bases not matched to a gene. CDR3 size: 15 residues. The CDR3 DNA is TGTGCCAGCAGTTTAAGGGACAGGCCAAGGCAGCCCCAGCATTTT. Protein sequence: CASSLRDRPRQPQHF.

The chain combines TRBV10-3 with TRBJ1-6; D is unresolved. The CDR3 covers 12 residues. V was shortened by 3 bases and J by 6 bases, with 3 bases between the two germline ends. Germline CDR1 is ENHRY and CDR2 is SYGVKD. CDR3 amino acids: CAISDGNSPLHF. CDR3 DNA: TGTGCCATCAGTGACGGTAATTCACCCCTCCACTTT.

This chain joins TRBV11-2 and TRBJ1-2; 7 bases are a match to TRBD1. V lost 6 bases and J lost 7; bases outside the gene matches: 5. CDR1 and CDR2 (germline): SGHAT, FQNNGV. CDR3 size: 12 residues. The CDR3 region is CASRSGGPGYTF. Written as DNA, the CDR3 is TGTGCCAGCAGGTCAGGGGGGCCTGGCTACACCTTC.

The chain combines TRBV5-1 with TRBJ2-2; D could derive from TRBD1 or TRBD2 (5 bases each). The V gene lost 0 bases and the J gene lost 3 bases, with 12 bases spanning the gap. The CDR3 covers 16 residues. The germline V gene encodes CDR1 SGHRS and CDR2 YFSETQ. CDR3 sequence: CASSLGGQGDTGELFF. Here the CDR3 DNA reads TGCGCCAGCAGCTTGGGTGGGCAGGGAGACACCGGGGAGCTGTTTTTT.

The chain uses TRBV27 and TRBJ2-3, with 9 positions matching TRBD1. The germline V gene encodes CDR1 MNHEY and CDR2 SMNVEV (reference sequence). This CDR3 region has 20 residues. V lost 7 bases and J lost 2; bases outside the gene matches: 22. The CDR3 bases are TGTGCCAGCAATCACGGGTTGGGACAGGGAAAGGTTAGGGACACAGATACGCAGTATTTT. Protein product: CASNHGLGQGKVRDTDTQYF.

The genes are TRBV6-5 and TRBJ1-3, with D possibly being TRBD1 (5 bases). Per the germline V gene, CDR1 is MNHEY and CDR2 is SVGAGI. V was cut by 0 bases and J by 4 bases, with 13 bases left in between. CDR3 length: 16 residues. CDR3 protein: CASSYSAGRSGNTIYF. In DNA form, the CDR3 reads TGTGCCAGCAGTTACTCGGCAGGGCGGTCGGGAAACACCATATATTTT.

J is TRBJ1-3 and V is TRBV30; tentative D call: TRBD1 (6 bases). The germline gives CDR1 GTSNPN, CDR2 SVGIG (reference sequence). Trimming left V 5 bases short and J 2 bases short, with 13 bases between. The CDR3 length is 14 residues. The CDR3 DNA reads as TGTGCCTGGCAAACAGGGAGTGCTGGAAACACCATATATTTT. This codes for CAWQTGSAGNTIYF.

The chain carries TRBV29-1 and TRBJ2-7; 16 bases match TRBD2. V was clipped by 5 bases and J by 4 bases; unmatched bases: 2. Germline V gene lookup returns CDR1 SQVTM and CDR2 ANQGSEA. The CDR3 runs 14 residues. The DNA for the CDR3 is TGCAGCGTTAGGGGACTAGCGGGAGGGTACGAGCAGTACTTC. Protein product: CSVRGLAGGYEQYF.

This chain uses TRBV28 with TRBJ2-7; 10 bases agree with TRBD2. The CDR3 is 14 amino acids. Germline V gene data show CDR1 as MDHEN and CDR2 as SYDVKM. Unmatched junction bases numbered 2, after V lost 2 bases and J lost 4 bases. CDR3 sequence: CASSLSGRVYEQYF. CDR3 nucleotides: TGTGCCAGCAGTTTAAGCGGGAGGGTTTACGAGCAGTACTTC.

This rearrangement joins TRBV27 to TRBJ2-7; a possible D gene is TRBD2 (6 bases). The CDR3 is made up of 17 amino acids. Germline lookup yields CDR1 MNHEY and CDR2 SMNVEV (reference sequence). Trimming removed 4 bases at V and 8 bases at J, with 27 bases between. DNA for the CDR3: TGTGCCAGCAGTTCTCGACTAGAAGTTGTCGGAAGGGGCAAGCAGTACTTC. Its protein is CASSSRLEVVGRGKQYF.

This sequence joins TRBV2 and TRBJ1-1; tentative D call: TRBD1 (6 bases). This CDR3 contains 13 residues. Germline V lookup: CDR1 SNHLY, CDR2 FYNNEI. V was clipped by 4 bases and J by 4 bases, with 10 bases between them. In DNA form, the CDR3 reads TGTGCCAGCAGTGGCGCAGGGGTCACTGAAGCTTTCTTT. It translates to CASSGAGVTEAFF.

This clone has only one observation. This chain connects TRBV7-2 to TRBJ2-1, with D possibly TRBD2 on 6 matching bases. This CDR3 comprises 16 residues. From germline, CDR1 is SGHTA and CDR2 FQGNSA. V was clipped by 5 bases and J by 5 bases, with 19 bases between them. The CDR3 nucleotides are TGTGCCAGCAGCCAACGGGGGAGAGCGGTCAACAATGAGCAGTTCTTC. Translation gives CASSQRGRAVNNEQFF.

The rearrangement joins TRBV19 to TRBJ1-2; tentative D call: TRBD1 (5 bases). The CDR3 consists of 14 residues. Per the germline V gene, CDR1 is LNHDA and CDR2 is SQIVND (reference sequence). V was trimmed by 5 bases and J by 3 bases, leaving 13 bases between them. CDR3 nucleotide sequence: TGTGCCAGTAGTCCCCCCGGCAGGGACTATGGCTACACCTTC. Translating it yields CASSPPGRDYGYTF.

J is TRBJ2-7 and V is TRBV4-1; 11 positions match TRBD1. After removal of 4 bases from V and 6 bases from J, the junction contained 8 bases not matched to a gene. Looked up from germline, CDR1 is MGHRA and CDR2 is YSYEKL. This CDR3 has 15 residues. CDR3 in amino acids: CASSRIGQGAGEQYF. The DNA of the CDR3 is TGCGCCAGCAGCCGGATAGGACAGGGGGCGGGCGAGCAGTACTTC.

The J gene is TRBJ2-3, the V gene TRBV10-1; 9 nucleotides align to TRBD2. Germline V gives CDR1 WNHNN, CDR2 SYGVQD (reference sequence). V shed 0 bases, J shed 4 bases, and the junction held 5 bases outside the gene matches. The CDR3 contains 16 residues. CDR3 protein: CASSESSSGSPDTQYF. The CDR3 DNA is TGCGCCAGCAGTGAGTCTAGTAGCGGGAGCCCAGATACGCAGTATTTT.

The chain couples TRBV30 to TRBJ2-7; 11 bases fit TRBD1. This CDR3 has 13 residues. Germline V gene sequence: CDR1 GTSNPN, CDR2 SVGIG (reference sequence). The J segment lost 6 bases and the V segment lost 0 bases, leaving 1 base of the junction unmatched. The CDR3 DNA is TGTGCCTGGAGTGTGGACAGGGGGCTCGAGCAGTACTTC. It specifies CAWSVDRGLEQYF.

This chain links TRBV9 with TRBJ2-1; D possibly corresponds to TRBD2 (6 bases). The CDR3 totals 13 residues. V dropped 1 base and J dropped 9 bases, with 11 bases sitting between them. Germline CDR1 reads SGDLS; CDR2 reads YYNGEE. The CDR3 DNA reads TGTGCCAGCAGCGTAACTAGCTGGGGTGAGCAGTTCTTC. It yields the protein CASSVTSWGEQFF. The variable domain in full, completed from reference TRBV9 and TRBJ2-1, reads DSGVTQTPKHLITATGQRVTLRCSPRSGDLSVYWYQQSLDQGLQFLIQYYNGEERAKGNILERFSAQQFPDLHSELNLSSLELGDSALYFCASSVTSWGEQFFGPGTRLTVL.

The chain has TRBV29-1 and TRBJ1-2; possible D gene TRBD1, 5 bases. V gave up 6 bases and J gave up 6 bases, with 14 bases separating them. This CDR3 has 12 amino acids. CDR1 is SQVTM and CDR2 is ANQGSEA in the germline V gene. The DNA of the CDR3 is TGCAGCGTAGGGTCAGGGATTGATGGCTACACCTTC. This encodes CSVGSGIDGYTF.

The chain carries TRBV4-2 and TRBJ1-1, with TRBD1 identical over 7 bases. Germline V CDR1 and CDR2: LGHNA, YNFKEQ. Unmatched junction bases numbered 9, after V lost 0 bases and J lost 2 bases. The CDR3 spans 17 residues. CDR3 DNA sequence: TGTGCCAGCAGCCAAGATTTGGGGACAGCGATCAACACTGAAGCTTTCTTT. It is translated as CASSQDLGTAINTEAFF.

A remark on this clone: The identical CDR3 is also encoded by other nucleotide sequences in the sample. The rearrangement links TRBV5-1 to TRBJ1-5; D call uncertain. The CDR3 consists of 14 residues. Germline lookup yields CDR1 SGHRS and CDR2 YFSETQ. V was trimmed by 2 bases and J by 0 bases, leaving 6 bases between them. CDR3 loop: CASSLESSNQPQHF. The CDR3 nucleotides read TGCGCCAGCAGCTTAGAAAGTAGCAATCAGCCCCAGCATTTT.

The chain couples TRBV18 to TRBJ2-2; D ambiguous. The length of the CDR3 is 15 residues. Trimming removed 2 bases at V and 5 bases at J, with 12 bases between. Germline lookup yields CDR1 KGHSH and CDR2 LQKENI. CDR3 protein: CASSPTEVRTGELFF. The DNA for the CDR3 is TGTGCCAGCTCACCAACCGAAGTGCGGACCGGGGAGCTGTTTTTT.